This TCR beta chain comes out of a study of PD-L1 blockade in urothelial cancer. The protocol was immunoSEQ multiplex PCR, while the TCRdb copy is restricted to in-frame clones and leaves out a portion. The sample has around 45,000 clones, more than 70% seen once. The ends were cut back, 2 bases at V and 10 bases at J, with 15 bases in the middle. In germline, CDR1 is MNHEY, CDR2 SVGAGI. This CDR3 is built from 14 residues. The source was PBMCs, collected around atezolizumab (anti-PD-L1) treatment. This TCR was sampled from an older woman with urothelial cancer. The chain carries TRBV6-5 and TRBJ2-1; D gene unclear. CDR3 coding DNA: TGTGCCAGCAGTTACAGGTTCGGAGTCGGGGAGCAGTTCTTC. Its translation: CASSYRFGVGEQFF.